This T cell receptor beta chain was recovered during a study of T cells after yellow fever vaccination. Only a few counts were recorded for this clonotype. Synthesis of TCR cDNA relied on 5'RACE template switching, which attached a universal primer site and UMIs. A single record per CDR3 protein comes from TCRdb applying MiXCR to the 5' RACE reads. The sample has some 80,000 distinct CDR3 sequences, about an eighth seen once. CDR1 and CDR2 from the germline V gene are SGHAT and FQNNGV. This CDR3 has 13 residues. With 5 bases removed from V and 6 bases from J, the gap between germline ends came to 8 bases.

This TCR derives from a man aged 18 to 29 who received the YFV17D yellow fever vaccine. The chain joins TRBV11-2 to TRBJ1-6, with D possibly being TRBD1 (5 bases). The sample consisted of CD8+ T cells not binding an NS4B(214-222) dextramer, sorted from PBMCs, taken roughly 20 days after the first yellow fever vaccination. CDR3: CASSLGRNSPLHF. DNA for the CDR3: TGTGCCAGCAGCCTGGGACGTAATTCACCCCTCCACTTT.